What follows are 22 T cell receptor beta chains derived from one specimen sequenced in a study of read filtering for tumor transcriptome and immune sequencing. The library was built from around 400 ng RNA with molecular barcoded adaptors for alpha/delta and beta/gamma chains. TCRdb itself ran the reads through MiXCR, one entry per CDR3 protein. The table records around 130,000 distinct CDR3 sequences, roughly an eighth of them present only once. What was sequenced was a population of CD138-negative cells sorted from bone marrow. These receptor sequences come from a donor at least 40 years old with multiple myeloma.

This clonotype occurred many times. The chain uses TRBV6-6 and TRBJ1-4; weak D call: TRBD1 (5 bases). The CDR3 has 12 residues. Per germline, CDR1 MNHNY and CDR2 SVGAGI (reference sequence). Between the trimmed V and J ends, which lost 4 bases and 9 bases, there was a span of 9 bases. The CDR3 DNA follows: TGTGCCAGCAGTTTGCGGACACAAAAACTGTTTTTT. The encoded protein is CASSLRTQKLFF.

This clonotype appeared many times. The gene calls are TRBV12-3 or TRBV12-4 and TRBJ2-1; weak D call: TRBD2 (6 bases). The CDR3 has 15 residues. V lost 2 bases and J lost 5, with 13 bases in between. The CDR3, as DNA: TGTGCCAGCAGTTTATGGGGGGTTAGGGACAATGAGCAGTTCTTC. Translated: CASSLWGVRDNEQFF.

Remarks on this clonotype: This may arise from a read error, as a much more abundant clone is one base away. The chain joins TRBV11-1 to TRBJ2-7; D is uncertain. The CDR3 spans 13 residues. Germline V gene lookup returns CDR1 SGHAT and CDR2 FQDESV (reference sequence). The CDR3 DNA reads TGTGCCAGCAGCTCTGTACGTCTCTACGAGCAGCACTTC. Translated: CASSSVRLYEQHF.

The chain carries TRBV6-5 and TRBJ2-1, with a possible D match to TRBD2 (5 bases). Germline CDR1 reads MNHEY; CDR2 reads SVGAGI. This CDR3 has 15 residues. V dropped 5 bases and J dropped 0 bases, with 11 bases sitting between them. CDR3 sequence: CASSGWRSSYNEQFF. The CDR3 nucleotides read TGTGCCAGCAGTGGATGGAGGAGCTCCTACAATGAGCAGTTCTTC.

At least ten counts were recorded for this clonotype. This chain connects TRBV9 to TRBJ2-2, with a possible D match to TRBD2 (6 bases). Trimming removed 2 bases at V and 12 bases at J, with 20 bases between. The CDR3 consists of 15 residues. CDR1 is SGDLS and CDR2 is YYNGEE in the germline V gene. The CDR3 bases are TGTGCCAGCAGCGTCCCCCCCGGGGGACCGGCAAAGCTGTTTTTT. Its translation is CASSVPPGGPAKLFF.

A note on this clonotype: A read error is possible here, since a much larger clone lies one base away. The chain links TRBV27 to TRBJ1-1; 7 nucleotides line up with TRBD1. The CDR3 contains 14 residues. CDR1 MNHEY and CDR2 SMNVEV come from the germline V gene (reference sequence). V dropped 6 bases and J dropped 4; count of bases not matched to a gene: 8. The CDR3 sequence is CASRPQDRSTEAFF. The CDR3 bases are TGTGCCAGCAGGCCTCAGGACAGGAGCACTGAAGCTTTCTTT.

As concerns this clonotype: Given a much more abundant clone one base away, this may be a read error. The gene calls are TRBV15 and TRBJ1-1; no firm D call. Germline CDR1 reads LNHNV; CDR2 reads YYDKDF (reference sequence). This CDR3 has 13 residues. CDR3 bases: TGTGCCACCAGCAGAGATCTACGACGGGAAGTTTTCTTT. This gives the protein CATSRDLRREVFF.

Comments on this clonotype: The junction and the germline gene differ at one end; a read error may be behind it. The rearrangement links TRBV12-5 to TRBJ2-1; no clear D. Germline lookup yields CDR1 LGHNT and CDR2 FRNRAP. The CDR3 length is 12 residues. The CDR3 region has the DNA TGTGCTAGTGGTCTAATCTACAAAGAGCAGTTCTTC. Its translation: CASGLIYKEQFF.

This clonotype was picked up many times. The chain uses TRBV5-1 and TRBJ2-7; 9 bases match TRBD2. Germline V gene data show CDR1 as SGHRS and CDR2 as YFSETQ. Losses at the gene ends were 4 bases for V and 5 bases for J; bases not matched to a gene: 16. The length of the CDR3 is 17 residues. CDR3 DNA: TGCGCCAGCAGCGTACGGACTACGAGCGGGAGGTTCGACGAGCAGTACTTC. Translated: CASSVRTTSGRFDEQYF.

As for this clonotype: Given a far larger clone just one base away, this is likely a sequencing read error. The conserved phenylalanine or tryptophan normally closing the CDR3 is absent here, so this likely arose from a read error. The chain carries TRBV6-5 and TRBJ2-7; TRBD1 or TRBD2 may be the D gene (5 bases each). Trimming shortened V by 6 bases and J by 2 bases, and 11 bases separated the two germline ends. The CDR3 covers 13 residues. Germline V gene data show CDR1 as MNHEY and CDR2 as SVGAGI. The CDR3, as DNA: TGTGCCAGCAGACGGGACGGGCCCTACGAGCAGTACTCC. Translation: CASRRDGPYEQYS.

Comments on this clonotype: This may be a read error, as it is one base from a much larger clone. This chain connects TRBV27 to TRBJ1-5; 9 nucleotides agree with TRBD1. The trim removed 11 bases at V and 4 bases at J, leaving 6 bases unmatched. The CDR3 spans 13 residues. The germline V gene encodes CDR1 MNHEY and CDR2 SMNVEV (reference sequence). The CDR3 DNA follows: TGTGCCTCTCCCGGGACAGGGAATCAGCCCCAGCATTTT. Amino acids: CASPGTGNQPQHF.

This clonotype came up many times. The CDR3 bases are TGCGCCAGCAGCTGGAGGGCAGGTGGGGATGAAGCTTTCTTT. It codes for CASSWRAGGDEAFF. This rearrangement joins TRBV5-1 to TRBJ1-1; D is unclear. The CDR3 totals 14 residues. The germline gives CDR1 SGHRS, CDR2 YFSETQ. The ends were cut back, 3 bases at V and 7 bases at J, with 16 bases in the middle. Variable domain in full (rest from reference TRBV5-1 and TRBJ1-1): KAGVTQTPRYLIKTRGQQVTLSCSPISGHRSVSWYQQTPGQGLQFLFEYFSETQRNKGNFPGRFSGRQFSNSRSEMNVSTLELGDSALYLCASSWRAGGDEAFFGQGTRLTVV.

This clonotype has ten or more counts. The chain has TRBV20-1 and TRBJ2-1, with 10 nucleotides matching TRBD2. V lost 2 bases and J lost 8; bases outside the gene matches: 9. This CDR3 contains 15 residues. Per the germline V gene, CDR1 is DFQATT and CDR2 is SNEGSKA (reference sequence). CDR3: CSARKSGRAWDEQFF. The CDR3 DNA follows: TGCAGTGCTAGAAAGAGCGGGAGGGCCTGGGATGAGCAGTTCTTC.

This clonotype was seen at least ten times. This sequence joins TRBV20-1 and TRBJ2-7, with 14 nucleotides matching TRBD2. The V segment lost 5 bases and the J segment 6 bases; nucleotides outside the gene matches: 6. This CDR3 region has 14 residues. Germline V gene lookup returns CDR1 DFQATT and CDR2 SNEGSKA (reference sequence). The CDR3 region is CSAFRTSGRSEQYF. As DNA, the CDR3 is TGCAGTGCTTTCCGGACTAGCGGGAGGAGCGAGCAGTACTTC.

This clonotype was seen many times. V is TRBV6-6 and J is TRBJ2-4; TRBD2 matches at 7 bases. This CDR3 contains 17 residues. The germline gives CDR1 MNHNY, CDR2 SVGAGI (reference sequence). Trimming cost V 0 bases and J 7 bases; bases outside gene matches: 12. CDR3 in amino acids: CASSYSRTSRPVNIQYF. DNA of the CDR3: TGTGCCAGCAGTTACTCGAGGACTAGTCGGCCAGTGAACATTCAGTACTTC.

On this clonotype itself: This may arise from a read error, as a much more abundant clone is one base away. The V call is TRBV20-1, the J call TRBJ2-7, with unresolved D. This CDR3 region has 15 residues. Trimming cost V 6 bases and J 0 bases, with 18 bases left between them. Germline CDR1 and CDR2: DFQATT and SNEGSKA (reference sequence). DNA for the CDR3: TGCAGTGCCCCCCTTAGGATGGGCAACTCCTACGAGCAGTACTTC. This sequence encodes CSAPLRMGNSYEQYF.

The sample holds many counts of this clonotype. J is TRBJ2-2 and V is TRBV29-1; D call uncertain. V was shortened by 7 bases and J by 4 bases, with 13 bases between the two germline ends. Germline CDR1 is SQVTM and CDR2 is ANQGSEA. This CDR3 spans 13 amino acids. In nucleotides, the CDR3 is TGCAGCGCTGGACCTCTTTCCACCGGGGAGCTGTTTTTT. This translates into CSAGPLSTGELFF.

This clonotype occurred a few times. V gene TRBV5-1 combines with J gene TRBJ1-1; 10 bases are shared with TRBD1. The CDR3 contains 19 residues. Trimming at V came to 4 bases and at J to 0 bases, leaving 15 bases not matched to a gene. The germline V gene encodes CDR1 SGHRS and CDR2 YFSETQ. Written as DNA, the CDR3 is TGCGCCAGCAGCGAGGGGCGGATGGACAGGGGGATGATGAACACTGAAGCTTTCTTT. Its translation is CASSEGRMDRGMMNTEAFF.

Of note for this clonotype: This clone may be a read error of a much larger clone one base away. V usage is TRBV12-3 or TRBV12-4 and J usage is TRBJ1-2; tentatively, D is TRBD1 (5 bases). The CDR3 is 15 residues long. Trimming removed 6 bases at V and 4 bases at J, with 18 bases between. CDR3 in amino acids: CASSPRGPGIYGYTF. CDR3 bases: TGTGCCAGCAGCCCCCGGGGCCCAGGGATCTATGGCTACACCTTC.

This clonotype was detected many times. V and J are TRBV24-1 and TRBJ2-1; D ambiguous. This CDR3 contains 13 residues. Trimming pared 2 bases from V and 8 bases from J, leaving 9 bases between. Germline CDR1 is KGHDR and CDR2 is SFDVKD. CDR3 sequence reads: CATSDSPGYEQFF. CDR3 coding DNA: TGTGCCACCAGTGATTCCCCCGGGTATGAGCAGTTCTTC.

This clonotype came up a few times. This chain connects TRBV27 to TRBJ2-6; no firm D call. Between the trimmed V and J ends, which lost 11 bases and 1 base, there was a span of 18 bases. The CDR3 length is 16 residues. From germline, CDR1 is MNHEY and CDR2 SMNVEV (reference sequence). The CDR3 DNA reads as TGTGCCGGCGGAAGGGTAACCCAATCTGGGGCCAACGTCCTGACTTTC. It specifies CAGGRVTQSGANVLTF.

This clonotype came up many times. V gene TRBV7-3 combines with J gene TRBJ2-3; 12 bases are a match to TRBD2. Germline CDR1 is SGHTA and CDR2 is FQGTGA. The CDR3 runs to 15 residues. The V segment lost 2 bases and the J segment 10 bases; nucleotides outside the gene matches: 7. CDR3 nucleotides: TGTGCCAGCAGCTTATGGACTAGCGGGGAGTCCGCGCAGTATTTT. Protein: CASSLWTSGESAQYF.